These 27 T cell receptor beta chains share one sample of origin, sequenced in a study of blood T cell repertoires in COVID-19. The repertoire was sequenced with immunoSEQ multiplex PCR; TCRdb's copy has only in-frame clones and lacks some. The repertoire has 90,000 to 100,000 clones, roughly 84% of them found once; the top ten carry roughly 6.3%. The sample was peripheral blood. These receptors were taken from a man aged 60 to 75 with acute or convalescent COVID-19.

The chain recombines TRBV4-1 with TRBJ2-5; TRBD2 might be the D (5 bases). The V end was cut by 4 bases, the J end by 6 bases, with 18 bases between. CDR1 and CDR2 from the germline V gene are MGHRA and YSYEKL. CDR3 size: 15 residues. The CDR3 loop reads CASSPLGDGEKTQYF. In DNA, the CDR3 is TGCGCCAGCAGCCCTTTGGGAGACGGAGAAAAGACCCAGTACTTC.

CDR3: CASSYSILSANNEQFF. The CDR3 DNA is TGTGCCAGCAGTTACTCGATATTAAGCGCTAACAATGAGCAGTTCTTC. The chain joins TRBV6-5 to TRBJ2-1; D unresolved. CDR1 MNHEY and CDR2 SVGAGI come from the germline V gene. V lost 0 bases and J lost 5, with 14 bases in between. The CDR3 sequence is 16 residues long.

The chain links TRBV25-1 to TRBJ2-1; 8 bases match TRBD1. This CDR3 is built from 14 residues. V gave up 5 bases and J gave up 9 bases; unmatched junction bases: 9. The germline V gene encodes CDR1 MGHDK and CDR2 SYGVNS. CDR3 DNA: TGTGCCAGCAGTAGGCAGGGGGCTGCCAGTGAGCAGTTCTTC. Its protein product is CASSRQGAASEQFF.

V and J are TRBV18 and TRBJ1-2, with 7 bases lining up with TRBD1. CDR3 size: 13 residues. Trimming at V came to 4 bases and at J to 7 bases, leaving 6 bases not matched to a gene. Germline CDR1 and CDR2: KGHSH and LQKENI. CDR3 sequence: CASSLQGFRGYTF. DNA of the CDR3: TGTGCCAGCTCACTACAGGGGTTCCGTGGCTACACCTTC.

The CDR3 region is CASRPTGGYGNTEAFF. In nucleotides, the CDR3 is TGTGCCAGCAGGCCTACCGGGGGTTACGGGAACACTGAAGCTTTCTTT. V gene TRBV25-1 combines with J gene TRBJ1-1; the D gene is possibly TRBD1 (5 bases). CDR1 is MGHDK and CDR2 is SYGVNS in the germline V gene. The CDR3 runs to 16 residues. Trimming left V 6 bases short and J 1 base short, with 18 bases between.

The rearrangement links TRBV27 to TRBJ1-2; D may be TRBD1 (6 bases). Trimming removed 4 bases at V and 7 bases at J, with 13 bases between. CDR3 length: 13 amino acids. Germline values: CDR1 MNHEY, CDR2 SMNVEV (reference sequence). CDR3 nucleotide sequence: TGTGCCAGCAGTTGGGCACAGGGTGGTGGCTACACCTTC. It yields the protein CASSWAQGGGYTF.

This chain links TRBV2 with TRBJ1-3; D possibly corresponds to TRBD1 (6 bases). V was cut by 3 bases and J by 4 bases, with 10 bases left in between. The CDR3 totals 14 residues. Germline assignment: CDR1 SNHLY and CDR2 FYNNEI. In DNA form, the CDR3 reads TGTGCCAGCAGTGAGCCGGGGACAGGAAACACCATATATTTT. It is translated as CASSEPGTGNTIYF.

The V and J genes are TRBV28 and TRBJ1-2, with D maybe TRBD1 (6 bases). V was pared by 6 bases and J by 4 bases, with 15 bases between. This CDR3 has 14 residues. Germline-derived CDR1 and CDR2 are MDHEN and SYDVKM. CDR3 DNA: TGTGCCAGCAGAGGTACAGGGCGACTCTATGGCTACACCTTC. Protein product: CASRGTGRLYGYTF.

This sequence joins TRBV5-6 and TRBJ1-1; 9 bases align to TRBD1. The CDR3 has 18 amino acids. Germline values: CDR1 SGHDT, CDR2 YYEEEE. The J segment lost 0 bases and the V segment lost 3 bases, leaving 12 bases of the junction unmatched. CDR3 bases: TGTGCCAGCAGCTCCCCTTACGGACAGGGGAACTTGAACACTGAAGCTTTCTTT. Translated, it gives CASSSPYGQGNLNTEAFF. Looking up the rest from reference TRBV5-6 and TRBJ1-1 gives the full variable domain: DAGVTQSPTHLIKTRGQQVTLRCSPKSGHDTVSWYQQALGQGPQFIFQYYEEEERQRGNFPDRFSGHQFPNYSSELNVNALLLGDSALYLCASSSPYGQGNLNTEAFFGQGTRLTVV.

This clone turned up a few times. The chain joins TRBV11-2 to TRBJ1-3, with D tentatively TRBD1 (5 bases). Germline V gene data show CDR1 as SGHAT and CDR2 as FQNNGV. The germline V and J ends were trimmed by 5 bases and 0 bases, with 14 bases remaining between them. The CDR3 covers 16 residues. The CDR3 reads CASSLMSQVSGNTIYF. The CDR3 bases are TGTGCCAGCAGCCTAATGTCACAGGTCTCTGGAAACACCATATATTTT. Combining the CDR3 with reference TRBV11-2 and TRBJ1-3 gives the whole variable domain EAGVAQSPRYKIIEKRQSVAFWCNPISGHATLYWYQQILGQGPKLLIQFQNNGVVDDSQLPKDRFSAERLKGVDSTLKIQPAKLEDSAVYLCASSLMSQVSGNTIYFGEGSWLTVV.

V usage is TRBV4-1 and J usage is TRBJ1-2; unclear D gene. The CDR3 is made up of 15 amino acids. Trimming took off 4 bases at V and 2 bases at J, with 14 bases between the two ends. Germline V gene sequence: CDR1 MGHRA, CDR2 YSYEKL. CDR3 in DNA: TGCGCCAGCAGCCCCGATAGAGACGGGAACTATGGCTACACCTTC. Encoded protein: CASSPDRDGNYGYTF.

The V call is TRBV18, the J call TRBJ1-4, with no clear D. Trimming cost V 6 bases and J 2 bases, with 10 bases left between them. Germline V lookup: CDR1 KGHSH, CDR2 LQKENI. There are 14 residues in the CDR3. For the CDR3, the DNA is TGTGCCAGCTCGCCTCAGGCTACTAATGAAAAACTGTTTTTT. This translates into CASSPQATNEKLFF.

The CDR3 DNA follows: TGCGCCAGCAGCCAAGGAGGCGCTTTCAACACTGAAGCTTTCTTT. Encoded protein: CASSQGGAFNTEAFF. J is TRBJ1-1 and V is TRBV4-3; D is undetermined. The CDR3 has 15 amino acids. V was shortened by 1 base and J by 2 bases, with 11 bases between the two germline ends. Germline assignment: CDR1 LGHNA and CDR2 YSLEER.

This sequence joins TRBV28 and TRBJ2-3; D might be TRBD1 (5 bases). Germline-derived CDR1 and CDR2 are MDHEN and SYDVKM. This CDR3 is built from 14 residues. Deletions cut 5 bases from V and 2 bases from J, with 11 bases between. The DNA of the CDR3 is TGTGCCAGCAGTCGACAGTCCTACACAGATACGCAGTATTTT. Translation: CASSRQSYTDTQYF. Based on the CDR3 plus reference TRBV28 and TRBJ2-3, the full variable domain is DVKVTQSSRYLVKRTGEKVFLECVQDMDHENMFWYRQDPGLGLRLIYFSYDVKMKEKGDIPEGYSVSREKKERFSLILESASTNQTSMYLCASSRQSYTDTQYFGPGTRLTVL.

The V call is TRBV11-2, the J call TRBJ2-7, with D uncertain. CDR1 and CDR2 (germline): SGHAT, FQNNGV. Trimming removed 3 bases at V and 1 base at J, with 10 bases between. The CDR3 loop spans 14 amino acids. CDR3 sequence reads: CASSFFRESYEQYF. In DNA form, the CDR3 reads TGTGCCAGCAGCTTTTTTCGCGAGTCCTACGAGCAGTACTTC. The entire variable domain, with the rest obtained from reference TRBV11-2 and TRBJ2-7, is as follows: EAGVAQSPRYKIIEKRQSVAFWCNPISGHATLYWYQQILGQGPKLLIQFQNNGVVDDSQLPKDRFSAERLKGVDSTLKIQPAKLEDSAVYLCASSFFRESYEQYFGPGTRLTVT.

This sequence joins TRBV6-5 and TRBJ1-1; the match to TRBD1 covers 8 bases. The CDR3 is 13 residues long. CDR1 is MNHEY, CDR2 SVGAGI, per germline. The J segment lost 0 bases and the V segment lost 7 bases, leaving 1 base of the junction unmatched. The CDR3 DNA reads as TGTGCCAGCAAGGACAGGGTGAACACTGAAGCTTTCTTT. As protein: CASKDRVNTEAFF.

The chain combines TRBV29-1 with TRBJ1-1; D gene unclear. Germline CDR1 is SQVTM and CDR2 is ANQGSEA. Trimming shortened V by 0 bases and J by 2 bases, and 7 bases separated the two germline ends. CDR3 length equals 13 residues. The DNA for the CDR3 is TGCAGCGTTGAAGATACAGAAAACACTGAAGCTTTCTTT. It is translated as CSVEDTENTEAFF.

The chain has TRBV28 and TRBJ1-1; TRBD1 matches 7 bases. With V trimmed by 3 bases and J by 4 bases, 8 bases remained unmatched. There are 15 residues in the CDR3. CDR1 MDHEN and CDR2 SYDVKM come from the germline V gene. CDR3 residues: CASSFRGGESTEAFF. In nucleotides, the CDR3 is TGTGCCAGCAGTTTTCGAGGGGGCGAGAGCACTGAAGCTTTCTTT.

The chain employs TRBV30 and TRBJ1-3; 8 bases agree with TRBD1. The CDR3 covers 12 residues. Germline V gives CDR1 GTSNPN, CDR2 SVGIG (reference sequence). The J segment lost 9 bases and the V segment lost 0 bases, leaving 1 base of the junction unmatched. CDR3 coding DNA: TGTGCCTGGAGTGTACAGGGGGGCACCATATATTTT. Translation: CAWSVQGGTIYF.

The chain carries TRBV25-1 and TRBJ2-7; tentatively, D is TRBD1 (5 bases). CDR3 length: 11 amino acids. Germline CDR1 and CDR2: MGHDK and SYGVNS. Trimming left V 6 bases short and J 7 bases short, with 10 bases between. The chain's CDR3 is CASSQGWEQYF. DNA of the CDR3: TGTGCCAGCAGCCAGGGCTGGGAGCAGTACTTC.

The genes are TRBV9 and TRBJ1-2; perhaps TRBD1 as D (5 bases). V was pared by 6 bases and J by 4 bases, with 10 bases between. This CDR3 is built from 12 residues. CDR1 SGDLS and CDR2 YYNGEE come from the germline V gene. The CDR3 nucleotides are TGTGCCAGCACCACAGGATCCTATGGCTACACCTTC. Its translation is CASTTGSYGYTF.

This rearrangement joins TRBV1 to TRBJ1-2; the DNA was not used to check the table's D call, TRBD1. TRBV1 is marked as a pseudogene. CDR3 length: 15 residues. The DNA for the CDR3 is TGCACCAGCACCCAAACAGGACACACTAACTATGGCTACACCTTC. The encoded protein is CTSTQTGHTNYGYTF.

The V and J genes are TRBV7-9 and TRBJ1-3, with unresolved D. Germline lookup yields CDR1 SEHNR and CDR2 FQNEAQ (reference sequence). V was pared by 1 base and J by 1 base, with 14 bases between. The CDR3 spans 17 residues. The CDR3 DNA follows: TGTGCCAGCAGCTTAGAATACACTGGAGGGTCTGGAAACACCATATATTTT. This gives the protein CASSLEYTGGSGNTIYF. The entire variable domain, with the rest obtained from reference TRBV7-9 and TRBJ1-3, is as follows: DTGVSQNPRHKITKRGQNVTFRCDPISEHNRLYWYRQTLGQGPEFLTYFQNEAQLEKSRLLSDRFSAERPKGSFSTLEIQRTEQGDSAMYLCASSLEYTGGSGNTIYFGEGSWLTVV.

The V call is TRBV9, the J call TRBJ1-1; unclear D gene. From germline, CDR1 is SGDLS and CDR2 YYNGEE. V was pared by 0 bases and J by 5 bases, with 8 bases between. The CDR3 has 13 residues. CDR3 nucleotide sequence: TGTGCCAGCAGCGTAGTTCCAGGAACTGAAGCTTTCTTT. Translation: CASSVVPGTEAFF. Full variable domain (outside the CDR3, taken from reference TRBV9 and TRBJ1-1): DSGVTQTPKHLITATGQRVTLRCSPRSGDLSVYWYQQSLDQGLQFLIQYYNGEERAKGNILERFSAQQFPDLHSELNLSSLELGDSALYFCASSVVPGTEAFFGQGTRLTVV.

V gene TRBV4-1 combines with J gene TRBJ1-1; TRBD1 matches at 7 bases. The CDR3 is 12 residues long. The germline gives CDR1 MGHRA, CDR2 YSYEKL. Written as DNA, the CDR3 is TGCGCAACGGGACAGACGAACACTGAAGCTTTCTTT. Amino acid sequence: CATGQTNTEAFF.

Comments on this clone: This same CDR3 is encoded by further DNA sequences in the sample. V and J are TRBV18 and TRBJ2-7; a weak D match, TRBD1 (6 bases). The germline V and J ends were trimmed by 0 bases and 2 bases, with 8 bases remaining between them. Germline CDR1 and CDR2: KGHSH and LQKENI. The CDR3 spans 14 residues. The CDR3 DNA is TGTGCCAGCTCACCACCCGGACAGACCTACGAGCAGTACTTC. This codes for CASSPPGQTYEQYF. Combining the CDR3 with reference TRBV18 and TRBJ2-7 gives the whole variable domain NAGVMQNPRHLVRRRGQEARLRCSPMKGHSHVYWYRQLPEEGLKFMVYLQKENIIDESGMPKERFSAEFPKEGPSILRIQQVVRGDSAAYFCASSPPGQTYEQYFGPGTRLTVT.

The chain recombines TRBV5-1 with TRBJ2-3, with 9 bases matching TRBD1. CDR1 is SGHRS and CDR2 is YFSETQ in the germline V gene. V shed 0 bases, J shed 5 bases, and the junction held 4 bases outside the gene matches. The CDR3 runs to 15 residues. The CDR3 protein is CASSLAGTGLDTQYF. In DNA, the CDR3 is TGCGCCAGCAGCTTGGCCGGGACAGGGTTAGATACGCAGTATTTT.